The entry that follows covers one T cell receptor (beta chain) sequence. Its antigen is not known. The data originate from a study of cytomegalovirus exposure and HLA in healthy donors. Regarding the study as a whole: The study assumed roughly uniform donor sequencing depth for presence/absence analyses. The study put 150 or so TCR beta chains on its list as cytomegalovirus-associated.

Vbeta (60) and Jbeta (13) primers were used in the PCR. Some clones are missing from TCRdb's copy, which holds only in-frame ones; the method was immunoSEQ multiplex PCR. The sample has roughly 92,000 clones, roughly 8.2% seen once. Per the germline V gene, CDR1 is SGHAT and CDR2 is FQNNGV. The ends were cut back, 2 bases at V and 5 bases at J, with 19 bases in the middle. The CDR3 totals 17 residues. Sequencing was done on a sample of PBMCs. The clonotype was recovered from a man aged 45-65 years in good health and CMV-seronegative. The gene calls are TRBV11-2 and TRBJ2-1, with a weak D call TRBD2 (5 bases). CDR3 protein: CASSLSVQRGYHNEQFF. The CDR3 DNA is TGTGCCAGCAGCTTATCTGTCCAGAGAGGGTACCACAATGAGCAGTTCTTC.